This T cell receptor beta chain came from a study of blood T cell repertoires in COVID-19. Overall study context: Collection of acute and convalescent COVID-19 samples took place in the United States, Italy and Spain. From T cells, B-cell-depleted T cells, or PBMCs came the material, which was cDNA or gDNA.

Germline CDR1 is MNHEY and CDR2 is SMNVEV (reference sequence). The CDR3 length is 17 residues. Losses at the gene ends were 6 bases for V and 7 bases for J; bases not matched to a gene: 15. Original data processing: It was from reference gene primer amplification that nucleated cell counts were estimated. This table comes from immunoSEQ multiplex PCR, and its TCRdb copy is limited to in-frame clones, with some not included. V, J and clone size are those of that table, while D and trimming were read from the DNA. Of around 84,000 clones in the sample, 75% to 85% are singletons; the top ten hold 12%. The sample taken for sequencing was peripheral blood. This clonotype originated in a woman between 40 and 55 years old with active or convalescent COVID-19. V gene TRBV27 combines with J gene TRBJ2-1; TRBD1 matches 10 bases. Here the CDR3 DNA reads TGTGCCAGCAGCACCCTTACTGGGACAGGGGCGTTAAATGAGCAGTTCTTC. Translated, it gives CASSTLTGTGALNEQFF.